Described below is a single T cell receptor beta chain sequence and its context. Its target is not known. This sample is drawn from a study of human T cells and chemical hapten exposure. Study details: Skin on the upper inner arm, approximately 2 cm by approximately 2 cm in size, was sensitized with 2% DPC. Study-level points and caveats: Unchanged with DPC sensitization were TCRs above 1 in 1000 frequency. Significantly more large CDR3 similarity clusters were formed by expanded TCRs than by controls.

MiXCR, run by TCRdb on the RACE reads, gives a single entry per CDR3 protein. The sample yields about 350,000 distinct CDR3 sequences, more than 5% seen once. Time point described: patch test 2, 6 weeks after DPC sensitization. Treatment noted: therapeutic diphenylcyclopropenone sensitization with weekly scalp DPC. Trimming took 1 base from V and 6 from J, leaving 6 bases between them. Germline V gene sequence: CDR1 SEHNR, CDR2 FQNEAQ (reference sequence). This CDR3 is built from 13 residues. The TCR sequence derives from a woman younger than 35 with alopecia areata. Some clones in this sample may be carry-over from other donors' samples. This chain links TRBV7-9 with TRBJ1-4; D gene ambiguous. The sample in question was whole blood, obtained in connection with sensitization to the hapten diphenylcyclopropenone (DPC). DNA for the CDR3: TGTGCCAGCAGCTTAGACCCTGATGAAAAACTGTTTTTT. Translated, it gives CASSLDPDEKLFF.